The T cell receptor beta chain under discussion was sequenced for a study of OX40 agonist ivuxolimab in advanced cancers. Whole-study context: In three patients, partial responses were observed, one with hepatocellular carcinoma and two with cutaneous melanoma. Overall study results and limits: There were, on average, more expanded clones in CD8+ T cells than in CD4+. Among the lowest peripheral clonal expansion occurred in 0.1-3.0 mg/kg partial responders. Within 6 weeks, CD4+ and CD8+ blood T cells expanded clonally at 0.1 to 3.0 mg/kg.

Assay used: immunoSEQ multiplex PCR; TCRdb lists only in-frame clones, some missing. The top ten clones hold 0.38% of a sample with tens of thousands of clones, more than 75% of them seen once. This clone was seen just once. Its cognate antigen is unknown. Trimming at V came to 10 bases and at J to 10 bases, leaving 10 bases not matched to a gene. The CDR3 totals 12 residues. CDR1 and CDR2 (germline): SGHTS, YDEGEE. The sequences come from CD4+ or CD8+ T cells sorted from blood, collected in a trial of the OX40 agonist ivuxolimab. This receptor was identified in an adult with an advanced solid tumor such as melanoma, head and neck, liver or kidney cancer. The chain recombines TRBV5-8 with TRBJ2-1; 8 nucleotides line up with TRBD2. CDR3 amino acids: CAGKQAGVEQFF. As DNA, the CDR3 is TGTGCCGGAAAGCAAGCGGGGGTAGAGCAGTTCTTC.